This T cell receptor (beta chain) originates from a study of esophageal squamous cell carcinoma under preoperative chemotherapy. The CDR3 is 13 residues long. Germline CDR1 MNHEY, CDR2 SMNVEV (reference sequence). Of note for this clonotype: Mismatch with germline at one junction end may stem from a read error.

TCRdb itself ran the PCR reads through MiXCR, one entry per CDR3 protein. The profile covers tens of thousands of distinct CDR3 sequences, with approximately 50% appearing a single time and approximately 12% taken by the ten largest. Time point in this sample: before preoperative PTX-NDP chemotherapy. The sample was acquired from a patient given preoperative chemotherapy. The chain has TRBV27 and TRBJ2-5; D not certain. The receptor was derived from a human donor with esophageal squamous cell carcinoma. The donor label of this sample is uncertain. CDR3 nucleotides: TGTGCCAGTATGCGGACGGCCCAAGAGACCCGGTATTTC. Protein: CASMRTAQETRYF.